The 21 T cell receptor beta chains below were found in one sample sequenced in a study of T-cell reconstitution after alpha-beta-depleted transplantation in children. The library targeted TCRbeta and was prepared with unique molecular identifiers. TCRdb re-derived calls from the PCR reads in MiXCR, one entry per CDR3 protein. The sample shows almost 250,000 distinct CDR3 sequences, roughly 26% of them seen only once. The source was PBMCs, collected before TCRalphabeta/CD19-depleted stem cell transplant. Every receptor here comes from a girl aged 2-9 years with Fanconi anemia, due to receive a stem cell transplant.

The CDR3 protein is CASSPETPLNTEAFF. For the CDR3, the DNA is TGTGCCAGCAGTCCTGAGACTCCTTTGAACACTGAAGCTTTCTTT. This sequence joins TRBV12-3 or TRBV12-4 and TRBJ1-1; D call uncertain. With 5 bases removed from V and 0 bases from J, the gap between germline ends came to 13 bases. The CDR3 extends over 15 amino acids.

This rearrangement joins TRBV9 to TRBJ1-2, with 8 positions matching TRBD1. The CDR3 runs to 15 residues. Germline CDR1 and CDR2: SGDLS and YYNGEE. Losses at the gene ends were 4 bases for V and 8 bases for J; bases not matched to a gene: 13. The CDR3 nucleotides read TGTGCCAGCAGCTTGATCCCGGGACAGGTTGGCGGCTACACCTTC. Translating it yields CASSLIPGQVGGYTF.

J is TRBJ2-1 and V is TRBV18, with D hard to call. Trimming took 5 bases from V and 10 from J, leaving 12 bases between them. The CDR3 extends over 12 amino acids. Per the germline V gene, CDR1 is KGHSH and CDR2 is LQKENI. The CDR3 region is CASSGPSNEQFF. CDR3 in DNA: TGTGCCAGCTCAGGACCGAGTAACGAGCAGTTCTTC.

This clonotype was counted many times. This rearrangement joins TRBV12-3 or TRBV12-4 to TRBJ2-1; 10 positions match TRBD2. Unmatched junction bases numbered 16, after V lost 3 bases and J lost 8 bases. This CDR3 comprises 18 residues. The DNA for the CDR3 is TGTGCCAGCAGTTTCTCTATACCGCAACTAGCGGGATCTCATGAGCAGTTCTTC. Encoded protein: CASSFSIPQLAGSHEQFF.

The chain links TRBV28 to TRBJ2-3, with unresolved D. In germline, CDR1 is MDHEN, CDR2 SYDVKM. Trimming took 7 bases from V and 0 from J, leaving 14 bases between them. This CDR3 comprises 15 residues. Here the CDR3 DNA reads TGTGCCAGCACCAAAGGTCCCGCTAGCACAGATACGCAGTATTTT. This gives the protein CASTKGPASTDTQYF.

This clonotype was recorded at least ten times. V usage is TRBV4-2 and J usage is TRBJ2-5; 10 bases align to TRBD2. CDR3 length: 15 amino acids. The germline gives CDR1 LGHNA, CDR2 YNFKEQ. The V and J ends lost 1 base and 2 bases, in that order; junction bases with no gene match: 1. The CDR3 loop reads CASSQGTSGQETQYF. In DNA, the CDR3 is TGTGCCAGCAGCCAAGGGACTAGCGGACAAGAGACCCAGTACTTC.

There are a few counts of this clonotype. The chain carries TRBV6-5 and TRBJ1-1; the D gene is possibly TRBD1 (6 bases). In germline, CDR1 is MNHEY, CDR2 SVGAGI. The germline V and J ends were trimmed by 0 bases and 11 bases, with 13 bases remaining between them. This CDR3 contains 13 residues. Written as DNA, the CDR3 is TGTGCCAGCAGTTACTCGATCTCAGGGGACGCTTTCTTT. It is translated as CASSYSISGDAFF.

This clonotype came up a few times. The chain joins TRBV7-8 to TRBJ2-2, with 8 nucleotides matching TRBD2. The CDR3 consists of 15 residues. Trimming removed 1 base from V and 8 bases from J; junction bases left unmatched: 6. Germline CDR1 and CDR2: SGHVS and FQNEAQ. CDR3 bases: TGTGCCAGCAGCTTAGGCGGACTAGCCGAGGGGGAGCTGTTTTTT. It encodes CASSLGGLAEGELFF. Based on the CDR3 plus reference TRBV7-8 and TRBJ2-2, the full variable domain is GAGVSQSPRYKVAKRGQDVALRCDPISGHVSLFWYQQALGQGPEFLTYFQNEAQLDKSGLPSDRFFAERPEGSVSTLKIQRTQQEDSAVYLCASSLGGLAEGELFFGEGSRLTVL.

This clonotype occurred a few times. The junction departs from the called germline gene at one end, perhaps through a read error. V and J are TRBV7-9 and TRBJ2-1; D may be TRBD1 (6 bases). There are 12 residues in the CDR3. CDR1 is SEHNR, CDR2 FQNEAQ, per germline (reference sequence). CDR3 nucleotide sequence: TGTGCCAGCAGCTTATTGTGGGACATTTCGCTCTTC. Amino acids: CASSLLWDISLF. Full variable domain (remainder filled in from reference TRBV7-9 and TRBJ2-1): DTGVSQNPRHKITKRGQNVTFRCDPISEHNRLYWYRQTLGQGPEFLTYFQNEAQLEKSRLLSDRFSAERPKGSFSTLEIQRTEQGDSAMYLCASSLLWDISLFGPGTRLTVL.

This clonotype was seen ten or more times. The rearrangement joins TRBV12-3 or TRBV12-4 to TRBJ2-7; the D is unclear. Trimming pared 6 bases from V and 2 bases from J, leaving 14 bases between. The CDR3 runs to 14 residues. CDR3 sequence (DNA): TGTGCCAGCAGCCCACAAATGACGGCCTACGAGCAGTACTTC. It codes for CASSPQMTAYEQYF.

V gene TRBV7-2 combines with J gene TRBJ1-4; tentative D call: TRBD1 (5 bases). Trimming left V 5 bases short and J 0 bases short, with 10 bases between. The CDR3 sequence is 15 residues long. Germline CDR1 reads SGHTA; CDR2 reads FQGNSA. DNA for the CDR3: TGTGCCAGCAGCCCTGGGGGGGCAACTAATGAAAAACTGTTTTTT. This gives the protein CASSPGGATNEKLFF.

The CDR3 reads CASSADSGVLYNEQFF. The DNA of the CDR3 is TGTGCCAGCAGCGCAGATAGCGGGGTGCTATACAATGAGCAGTTCTTC. The chain uses TRBV7-8 and TRBJ2-1, with 8 bases identical to TRBD2. Trimming at V came to 5 bases and at J to 4 bases, leaving 10 bases not matched to a gene. Germline lookup yields CDR1 SGHVS and CDR2 FQNEAQ. The CDR3 sequence is 16 residues long.

The genes are TRBV25-1 and TRBJ1-4, with D unresolved. In germline, CDR1 is MGHDK, CDR2 SYGVNS. Trimming took 0 bases from V and 2 from J, leaving 10 bases between them. The CDR3 is made up of 16 amino acids. The CDR3 reads CASSEYGRATNEKLFF. The CDR3 nucleotides are TGTGCCAGCAGTGAATATGGGAGGGCGACTAATGAAAAACTGTTTTTT.

This clonotype was observed a few times. The V and J genes are TRBV29-1 and TRBJ2-3; TRBD2 matches 10 bases. This CDR3 contains 17 residues. Germline CDR1 is SQVTM and CDR2 is ANQGSEA. With V trimmed by 3 bases and J by 1 base, 10 bases remained unmatched. CDR3 nucleotide sequence: TGCAGCGTTGAGGGTATAGCGGGGGGTTGGCGCACAGATACGCAGTATTTT. The encoded protein is CSVEGIAGGWRTDTQYF.

This clonotype was detected many times. This chain connects TRBV12-3 or TRBV12-4 to TRBJ2-4; D remains ambiguous. CDR3 size: 13 residues. V was clipped by 6 bases and J by 0 bases, with 6 bases between them. This CDR3 is CASSFLAKNIQYF. The CDR3 bases are TGTGCCAGCAGCTTCCTAGCCAAAAACATTCAGTACTTC.

This clonotype appeared many times. The chain has TRBV29-1 and TRBJ2-7; D gene unclear. V shed 7 bases and J shed 3 bases, with 19 bases lying between them. CDR3 size: 14 residues. Germline CDR1 and CDR2: SQVTM and ANQGSEA. The CDR3 region has the DNA TGCAGCGCTCTGGGGTATGGGGAACACTACGAGCAGTACTTC. Protein product: CSALGYGEHYEQYF.

This clonotype was seen a handful of times. The rearrangement links TRBV12-3 or TRBV12-4 to TRBJ1-5; a possible D gene is TRBD1 (6 bases). The ends were cut back, 5 bases at V and 0 bases at J, with 14 bases in the middle. This CDR3 comprises 16 residues. CDR3 region: CASSATGRSSNQPQHF. The CDR3 DNA follows: TGTGCCAGCAGTGCTACAGGGAGAAGTAGCAATCAGCCCCAGCATTTT.

Only a few counts were recorded for this clonotype. The CDR3 here is CASSPGQGVTQYF. The CDR3, as DNA: TGTGCCAGCAGTCCGGGACAGGGAGTGACCCAGTACTTC. This chain uses TRBV6-1 with TRBJ2-5; 9 nucleotides agree with TRBD1. Germline V lookup: CDR1 MNHNS, CDR2 SASEGT. The CDR3 runs 13 residues. The V and J ends lost 5 bases and 7 bases, in that order; junction bases with no gene match: 5.

The chain combines TRBV11-2 with TRBJ2-1; 12 nucleotides agree with TRBD2. The V gene's germline CDR1 is SGHAT and CDR2 FQNNGV. The CDR3 sequence is 17 residues long. Losses at the gene ends were 1 base for V and 4 bases for J; bases not matched to a gene: 5. CDR3: CASSLVGLAGLYNEQFF. The CDR3 bases are TGTGCCAGCAGCTTAGTCGGACTAGCGGGATTATACAATGAGCAGTTCTTC. The complete variable domain, with remaining parts taken from reference TRBV11-2 and TRBJ2-1, reads EAGVAQSPRYKIIEKRQSVAFWCNPISGHATLYWYQQILGQGPKLLIQFQNNGVVDDSQLPKDRFSAERLKGVDSTLKIQPAKLEDSAVYLCASSLVGLAGLYNEQFFGPGTRLTVL.

The V and J genes are TRBV25-1 and TRBJ2-3; the D call may be TRBD1 or TRBD2 (6 bases each). Trimming took off 1 base at V and 1 base at J, with 12 bases between the two ends. CDR3 length: 16 residues. Per the germline V gene, CDR1 is MGHDK and CDR2 is SYGVNS. CDR3 region: CASSEFGGLGTDTQYF. Written as DNA, the CDR3 is TGTGCCAGCAGTGAATTCGGGGGCCTCGGCACAGATACGCAGTATTTT.

This clonotype was found many times. The CDR3 spells CASSLAAGGDTQYF. The CDR3 bases are TGTGCCAGCAGCTTAGCGGCTGGGGGAGATACGCAGTATTTT. This chain connects TRBV7-2 to TRBJ2-3; TRBD1 or TRBD2 may be the D gene (5 bases each). Trimming shortened V by 0 bases and J by 5 bases, and 9 bases separated the two germline ends. The CDR3 extends over 14 amino acids. Germline V lookup: CDR1 SGHTA, CDR2 FQGNSA.